This TCR beta chain appears in the sequencing data of a study of cytomegalovirus exposure and HLA in healthy donors. The CDR3 is made up of 14 amino acids. Germline CDR1 is SGHDN and CDR2 is FVKESK. V shed 4 bases and J shed 5 bases, with 14 bases lying between them. Measured with immunoSEQ multiplex PCR; TCRdb has only the in-frame clones, and not every one. The table shows hundreds of thousands of clones, with around 80% occurring only once. The J gene is TRBJ1-1, the V gene TRBV14; D is unresolved. This clonotype was sampled from a woman in her twenties or thirties in good health and CMV-seropositive. The sample taken for sequencing was PBMCs. As DNA, the CDR3 is TGTGCCAGCAGCCCCCGGGCGGCCGGGACTGAAGCTTTCTTT. Translating gives CASSPRAAGTEAFF.